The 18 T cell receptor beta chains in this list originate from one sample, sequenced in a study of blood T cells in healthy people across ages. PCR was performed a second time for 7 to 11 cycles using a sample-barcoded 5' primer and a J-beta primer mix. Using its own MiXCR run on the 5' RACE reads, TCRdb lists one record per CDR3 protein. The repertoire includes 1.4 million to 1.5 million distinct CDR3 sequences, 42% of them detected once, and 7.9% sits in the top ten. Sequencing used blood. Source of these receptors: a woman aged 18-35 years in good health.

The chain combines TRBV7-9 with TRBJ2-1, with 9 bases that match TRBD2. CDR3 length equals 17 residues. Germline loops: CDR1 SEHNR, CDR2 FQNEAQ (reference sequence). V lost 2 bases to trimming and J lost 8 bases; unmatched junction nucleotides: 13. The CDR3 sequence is CASSLRLRAGGDHEQFF. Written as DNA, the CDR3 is TGTGCCAGCAGCTTAAGGTTGCGAGCGGGAGGAGACCATGAGCAGTTCTTC. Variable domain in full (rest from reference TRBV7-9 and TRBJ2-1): DTGVSQNPRHKITKRGQNVTFRCDPISEHNRLYWYRQTLGQGPEFLTYFQNEAQLEKSRLLSDRFSAERPKGSFSTLEIQRTEQGDSAMYLCASSLRLRAGGDHEQFFGPGTRLTVL.

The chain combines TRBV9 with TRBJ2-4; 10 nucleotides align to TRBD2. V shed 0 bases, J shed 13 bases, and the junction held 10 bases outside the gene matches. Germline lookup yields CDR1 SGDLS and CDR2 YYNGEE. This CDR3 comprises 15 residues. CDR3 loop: CASSVASGRASGQYF. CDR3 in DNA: TGTGCCAGCAGCGTAGCAAGCGGGAGGGCCAGCGGGCAGTACTTC.

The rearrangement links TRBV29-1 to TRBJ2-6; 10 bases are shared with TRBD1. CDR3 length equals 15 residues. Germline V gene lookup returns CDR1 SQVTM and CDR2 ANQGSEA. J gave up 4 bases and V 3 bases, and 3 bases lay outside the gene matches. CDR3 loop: CSVEGTGVGANVLTF. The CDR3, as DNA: TGCAGCGTTGAGGGGACAGGGGTAGGGGCCAACGTCCTGACTTTC.

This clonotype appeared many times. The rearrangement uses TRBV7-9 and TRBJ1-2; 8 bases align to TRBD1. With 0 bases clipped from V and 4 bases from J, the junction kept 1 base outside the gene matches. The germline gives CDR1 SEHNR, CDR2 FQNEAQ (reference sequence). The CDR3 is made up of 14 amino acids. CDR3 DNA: TGTGCCAGCAGCTTAGCCCAGGGGGCCTATGGCTACACCTTC. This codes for CASSLAQGAYGYTF.

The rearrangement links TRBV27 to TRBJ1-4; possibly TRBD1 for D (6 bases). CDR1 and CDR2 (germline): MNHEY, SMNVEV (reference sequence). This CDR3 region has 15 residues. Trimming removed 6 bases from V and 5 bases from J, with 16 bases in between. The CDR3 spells CASRIGQRRNEKLFF. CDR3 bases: TGTGCCAGCAGGATTGGACAGCGTCGGAATGAAAAACTGTTTTTT.

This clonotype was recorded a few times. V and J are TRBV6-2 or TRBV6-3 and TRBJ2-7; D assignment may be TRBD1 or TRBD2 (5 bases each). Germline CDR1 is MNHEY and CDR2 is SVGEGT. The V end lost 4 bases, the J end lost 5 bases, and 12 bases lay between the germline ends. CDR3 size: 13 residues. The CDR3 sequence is CASSLAGTDEQYF. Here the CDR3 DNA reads TGTGCCAGCAGTTTGGCAGGGACCGACGAGCAGTACTTC.

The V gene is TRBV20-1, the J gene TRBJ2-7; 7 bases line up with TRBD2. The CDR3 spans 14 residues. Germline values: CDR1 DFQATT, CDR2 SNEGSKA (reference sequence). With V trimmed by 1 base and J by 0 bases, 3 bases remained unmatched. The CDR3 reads CSARAGGTSYEQYF. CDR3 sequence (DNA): TGCAGTGCTAGAGCGGGAGGTACCTCCTACGAGCAGTACTTC.

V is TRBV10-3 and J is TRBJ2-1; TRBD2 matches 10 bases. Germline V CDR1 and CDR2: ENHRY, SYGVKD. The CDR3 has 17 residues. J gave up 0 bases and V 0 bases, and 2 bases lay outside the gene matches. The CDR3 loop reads CAISESSGGGSYNEQFF. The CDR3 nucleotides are TGTGCCATCAGTGAGTCGAGCGGGGGGGGCTCCTACAATGAGCAGTTCTTC.

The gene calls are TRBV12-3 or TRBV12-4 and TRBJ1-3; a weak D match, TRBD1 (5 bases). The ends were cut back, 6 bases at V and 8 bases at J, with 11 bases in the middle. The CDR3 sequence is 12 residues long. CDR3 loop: CASSRRVDTIYF. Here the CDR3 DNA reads TGTGCCAGCAGCCGCAGGGTGGACACCATATATTTT.

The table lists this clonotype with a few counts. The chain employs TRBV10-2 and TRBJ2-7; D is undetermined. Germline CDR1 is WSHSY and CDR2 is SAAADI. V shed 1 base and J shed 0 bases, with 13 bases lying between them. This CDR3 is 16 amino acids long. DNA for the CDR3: TGCGCCAGCAGTGAGTTAGGACCGCCTTCCTCCTACGAGCAGTACTTC. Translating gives CASSELGPPSSYEQYF.

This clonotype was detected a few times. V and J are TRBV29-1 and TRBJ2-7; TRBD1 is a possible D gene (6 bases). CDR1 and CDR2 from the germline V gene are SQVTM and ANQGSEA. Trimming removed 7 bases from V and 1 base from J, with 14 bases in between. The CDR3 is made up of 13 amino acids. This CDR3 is CSASGTPSYEQYF. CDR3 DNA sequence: TGCAGCGCTTCCGGGACACCTTCCTACGAGCAGTACTTC.

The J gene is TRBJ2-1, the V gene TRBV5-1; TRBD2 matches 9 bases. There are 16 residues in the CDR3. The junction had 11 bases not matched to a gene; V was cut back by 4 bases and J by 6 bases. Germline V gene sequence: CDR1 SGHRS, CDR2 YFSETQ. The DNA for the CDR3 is TGCGCCAGCAGCCAACGTGGCGGGAGGGCCGGCAATGAGCAGTTCTTC. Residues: CASSQRGGRAGNEQFF. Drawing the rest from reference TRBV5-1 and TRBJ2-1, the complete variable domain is KAGVTQTPRYLIKTRGQQVTLSCSPISGHRSVSWYQQTPGQGLQFLFEYFSETQRNKGNFPGRFSGRQFSNSRSEMNVSTLELGDSALYLCASSQRGGRAGNEQFFGPGTRLTVL.

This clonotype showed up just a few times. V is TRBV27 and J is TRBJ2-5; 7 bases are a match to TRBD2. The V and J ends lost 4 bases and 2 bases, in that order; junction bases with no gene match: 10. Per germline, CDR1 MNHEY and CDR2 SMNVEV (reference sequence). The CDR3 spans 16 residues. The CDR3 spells CASSSEIGGLQETQYF. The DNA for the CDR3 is TGTGCCAGCAGTTCGGAGATCGGGGGGTTACAAGAGACCCAGTACTTC.

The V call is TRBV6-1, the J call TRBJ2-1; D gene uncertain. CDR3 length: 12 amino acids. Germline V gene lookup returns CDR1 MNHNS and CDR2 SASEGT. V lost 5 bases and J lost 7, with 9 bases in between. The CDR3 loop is CASSPPLNEQFF. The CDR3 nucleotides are TGTGCCAGCAGTCCCCCCTTAAATGAGCAGTTCTTC.

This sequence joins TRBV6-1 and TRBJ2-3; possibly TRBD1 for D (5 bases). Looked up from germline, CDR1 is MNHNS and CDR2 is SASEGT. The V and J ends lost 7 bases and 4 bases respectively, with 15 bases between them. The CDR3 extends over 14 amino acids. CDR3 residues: CASTDLGVPDTQYF. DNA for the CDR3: TGTGCCAGCACCGACTTAGGGGTTCCAGATACGCAGTATTTT.

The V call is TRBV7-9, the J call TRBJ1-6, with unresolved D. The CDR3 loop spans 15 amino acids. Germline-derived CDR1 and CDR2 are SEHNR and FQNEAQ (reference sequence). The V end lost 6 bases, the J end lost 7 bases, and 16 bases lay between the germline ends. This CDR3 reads CASRPREFFNSPLHF. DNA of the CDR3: TGTGCCAGCAGGCCCCGGGAGTTTTTCAATTCACCCCTCCACTTT.

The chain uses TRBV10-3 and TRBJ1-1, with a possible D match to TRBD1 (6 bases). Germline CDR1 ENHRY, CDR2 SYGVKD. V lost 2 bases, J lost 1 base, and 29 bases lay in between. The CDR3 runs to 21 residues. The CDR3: CAISEGRTAVRSPESNTEAFF. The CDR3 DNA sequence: TGTGCCATCAGTGAGGGCCGGACAGCGGTGCGGTCGCCAGAATCGAACACTGAAGCTTTCTTT.

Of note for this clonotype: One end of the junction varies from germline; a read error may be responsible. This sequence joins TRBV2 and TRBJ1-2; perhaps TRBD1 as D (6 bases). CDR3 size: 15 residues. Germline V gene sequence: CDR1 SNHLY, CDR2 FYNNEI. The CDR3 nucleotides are TGTGCCAGCAGAGAAGCGAGGACAGCTAACTATGGCTACACCTTC. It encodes CASREARTANYGYTF.